The clone carrying this T cell receptor (beta chain) was picked up a small number of times. Its target is not known. These data come from a study of beta chain features in type 1 diabetes. Expressed TCRB transcripts were sequenced, since all the RNA that had been isolated was reverse transcribed. Profiling relied on immunoSEQ multiplex PCR, and the TCRdb table lists in-frame clones only, not all of them. The sample yields about 260,000 clones, over 20% seen once. Trimming took 0 bases from V and 2 from J, leaving 10 bases between them. The germline gives CDR1 LNHNV, CDR2 YYDKDF (reference sequence). The CDR3 has 15 amino acids. General observations from the study: When Type 1 diabetes patients were examined, their TCRB CDR3s proved moderately but significantly shorter in all four CD4+ subsets. Patients and controls would be equally affected if PCR favored shorter templates.

Via the markers CD45RO/CCR7/CD25/CD127/CD95/CD27, stem cell-like memory, regulatory, central memory and naive CD4+ cells were sorted. V and J are TRBV15 and TRBJ2-5; D might be TRBD2 (6 bases). The source is a woman aged 40 to 49 with type 1 diabetes. The sample was naive CD4+ T cells from blood. CDR3 coding DNA: TGTGCCACCAGCAGAGATCCGGGGGAACAAGAGACCCAGTACTTC. It translates to CATSRDPGEQETQYF.